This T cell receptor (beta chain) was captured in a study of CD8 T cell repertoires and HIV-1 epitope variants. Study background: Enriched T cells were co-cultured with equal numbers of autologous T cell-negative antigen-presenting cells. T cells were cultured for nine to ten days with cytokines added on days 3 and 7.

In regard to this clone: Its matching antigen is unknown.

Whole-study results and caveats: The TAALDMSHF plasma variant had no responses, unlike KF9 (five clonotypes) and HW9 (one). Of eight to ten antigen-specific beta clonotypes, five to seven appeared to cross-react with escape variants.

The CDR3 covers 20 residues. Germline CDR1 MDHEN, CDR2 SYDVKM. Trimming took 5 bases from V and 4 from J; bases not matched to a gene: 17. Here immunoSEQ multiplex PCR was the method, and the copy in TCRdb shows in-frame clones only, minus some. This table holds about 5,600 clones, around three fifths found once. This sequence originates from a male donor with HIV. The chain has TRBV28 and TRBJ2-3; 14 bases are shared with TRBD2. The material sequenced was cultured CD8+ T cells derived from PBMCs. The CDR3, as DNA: TGTGCCAGCAGTCCCACGACATGGACTTCGACTAGCGGGGGGGCAGATACGCAGTATTTT. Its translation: CASSPTTWTSTSGGADTQYF.